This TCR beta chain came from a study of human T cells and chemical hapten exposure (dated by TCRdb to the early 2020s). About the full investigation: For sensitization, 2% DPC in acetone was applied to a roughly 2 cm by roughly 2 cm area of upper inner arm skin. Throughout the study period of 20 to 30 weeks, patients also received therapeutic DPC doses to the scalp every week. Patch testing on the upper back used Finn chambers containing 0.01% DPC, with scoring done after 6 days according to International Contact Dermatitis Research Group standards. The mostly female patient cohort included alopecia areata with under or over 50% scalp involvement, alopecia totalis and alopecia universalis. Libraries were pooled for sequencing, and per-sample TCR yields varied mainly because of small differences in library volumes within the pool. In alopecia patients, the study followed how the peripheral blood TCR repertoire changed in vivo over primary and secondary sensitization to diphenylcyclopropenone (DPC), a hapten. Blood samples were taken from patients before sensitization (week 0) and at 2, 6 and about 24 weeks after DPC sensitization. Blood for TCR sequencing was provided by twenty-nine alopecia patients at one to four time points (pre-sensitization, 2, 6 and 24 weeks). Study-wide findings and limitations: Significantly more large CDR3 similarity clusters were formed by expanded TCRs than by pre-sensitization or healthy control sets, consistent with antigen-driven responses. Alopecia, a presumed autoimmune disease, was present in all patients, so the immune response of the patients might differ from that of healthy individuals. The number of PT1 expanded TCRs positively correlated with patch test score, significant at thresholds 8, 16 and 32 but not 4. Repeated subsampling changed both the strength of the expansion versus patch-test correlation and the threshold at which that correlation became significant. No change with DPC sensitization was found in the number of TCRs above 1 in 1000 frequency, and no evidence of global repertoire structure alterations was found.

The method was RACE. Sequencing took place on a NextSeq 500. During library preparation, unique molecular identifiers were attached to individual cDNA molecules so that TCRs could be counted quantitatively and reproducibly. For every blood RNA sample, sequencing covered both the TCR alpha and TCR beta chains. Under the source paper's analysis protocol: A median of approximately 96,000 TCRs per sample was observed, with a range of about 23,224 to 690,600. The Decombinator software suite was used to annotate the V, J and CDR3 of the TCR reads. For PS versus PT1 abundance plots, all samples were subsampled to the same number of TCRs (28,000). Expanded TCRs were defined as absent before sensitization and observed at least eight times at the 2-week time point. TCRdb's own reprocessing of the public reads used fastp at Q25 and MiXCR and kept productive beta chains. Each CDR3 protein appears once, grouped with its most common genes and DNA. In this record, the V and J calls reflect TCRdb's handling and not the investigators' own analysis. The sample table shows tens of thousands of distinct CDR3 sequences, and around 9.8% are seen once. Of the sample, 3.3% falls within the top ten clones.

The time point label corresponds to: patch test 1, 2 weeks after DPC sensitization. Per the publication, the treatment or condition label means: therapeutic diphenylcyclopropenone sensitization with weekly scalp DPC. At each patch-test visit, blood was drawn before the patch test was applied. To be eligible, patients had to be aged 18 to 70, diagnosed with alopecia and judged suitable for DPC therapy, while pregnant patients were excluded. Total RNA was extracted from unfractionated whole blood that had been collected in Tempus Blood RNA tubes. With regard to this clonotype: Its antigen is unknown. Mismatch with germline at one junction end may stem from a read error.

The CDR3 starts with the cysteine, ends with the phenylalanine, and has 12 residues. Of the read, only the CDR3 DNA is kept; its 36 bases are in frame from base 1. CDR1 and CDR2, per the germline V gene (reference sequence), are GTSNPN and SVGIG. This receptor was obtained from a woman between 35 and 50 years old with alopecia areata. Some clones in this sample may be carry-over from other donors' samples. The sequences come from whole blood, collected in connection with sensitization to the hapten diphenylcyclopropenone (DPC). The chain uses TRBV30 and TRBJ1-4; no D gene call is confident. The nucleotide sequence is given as TGTGCCAGGAGTCCCTCGGGGGAAAAACTGTTTTTT. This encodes CARSPSGEKLFF.